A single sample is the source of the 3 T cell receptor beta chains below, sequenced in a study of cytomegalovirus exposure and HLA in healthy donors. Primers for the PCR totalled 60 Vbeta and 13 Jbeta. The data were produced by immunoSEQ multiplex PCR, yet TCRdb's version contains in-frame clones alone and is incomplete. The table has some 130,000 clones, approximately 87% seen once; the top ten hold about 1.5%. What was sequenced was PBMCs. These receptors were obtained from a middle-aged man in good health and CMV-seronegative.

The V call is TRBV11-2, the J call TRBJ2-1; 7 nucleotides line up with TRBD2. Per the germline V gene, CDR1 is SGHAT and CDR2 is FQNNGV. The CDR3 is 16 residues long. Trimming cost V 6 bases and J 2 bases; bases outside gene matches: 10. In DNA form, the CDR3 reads TGTGCCAGCAGGGGATGGGGGGGATTGGCCTACAATGAGCAGTTCTTC. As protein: CASRGWGGLAYNEQFF.

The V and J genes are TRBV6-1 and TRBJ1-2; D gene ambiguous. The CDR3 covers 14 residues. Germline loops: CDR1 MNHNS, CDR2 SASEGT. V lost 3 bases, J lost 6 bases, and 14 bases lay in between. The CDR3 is CASSEETRFDGYTF. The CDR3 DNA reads TGTGCCAGCAGTGAGGAAACCAGGTTCGATGGCTACACCTTC.

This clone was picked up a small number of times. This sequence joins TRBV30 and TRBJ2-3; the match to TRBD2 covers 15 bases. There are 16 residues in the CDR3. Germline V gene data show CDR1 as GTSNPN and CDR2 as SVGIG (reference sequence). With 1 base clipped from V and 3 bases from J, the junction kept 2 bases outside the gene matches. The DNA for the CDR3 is TGTGCCTGGAGTGGGACTAGCGGGAGGGGTACAGATACGCAGTATTTT. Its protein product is CAWSGTSGRGTDTQYF.